This T cell receptor beta chain originates from a study of spatial heterogeneity in lung cancer. Study-wide results and limits: It was found that expanded intratumoral alpha and beta TCR counts tracked tumor mutation counts.

Looked up from germline, CDR1 is KGHSH and CDR2 is LQKENI. The CDR3 totals 14 residues. The V gene lost 3 bases and the J gene lost 0 bases, with 8 bases spanning the gap. Time point defined: sample taken at primary tumor resection. From the 5' RACE reads, TCRdb called clonotypes with MiXCR, one entry per CDR3 protein. The sample consists of around 11,000 distinct CDR3 sequences, around 8% of them appearing once. By share of the sample, this clonotype is medium-sized. The antigen is not known. The sample here was lung tumor tissue, taken at surgery. V gene TRBV18 combines with J gene TRBJ1-1; D might be TRBD1 (5 bases). This TCR derives from a female donor with early-stage non-small cell lung cancer. The CDR3 sequence: CASSPDTLNTEAFF. CDR3 DNA: TGTGCCAGCTCACCGGACACTTTGAACACTGAAGCTTTCTTT.